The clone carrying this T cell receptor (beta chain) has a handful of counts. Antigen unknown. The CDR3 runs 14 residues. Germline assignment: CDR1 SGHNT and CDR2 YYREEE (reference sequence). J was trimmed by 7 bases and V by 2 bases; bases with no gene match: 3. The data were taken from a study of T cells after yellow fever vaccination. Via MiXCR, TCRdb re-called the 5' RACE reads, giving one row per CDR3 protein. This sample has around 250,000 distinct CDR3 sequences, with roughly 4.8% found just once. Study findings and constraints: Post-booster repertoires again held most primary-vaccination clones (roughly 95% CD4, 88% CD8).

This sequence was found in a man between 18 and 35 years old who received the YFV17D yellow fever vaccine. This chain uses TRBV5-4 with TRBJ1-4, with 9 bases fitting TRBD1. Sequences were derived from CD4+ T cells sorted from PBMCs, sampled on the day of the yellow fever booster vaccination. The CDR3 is CASSLQGATEKLFF. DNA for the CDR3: TGTGCCAGCAGCTTACAGGGGGCAACTGAAAAACTGTTTTTT. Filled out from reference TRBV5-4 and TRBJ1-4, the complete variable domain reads ETGVTQSPTHLIKTRGQQVTLRCSSQSGHNTVSWYQQALGQGPQFIFQYYREEENGRGNFPPRFSGLQFPNYSSELNVNALELDDSALYLCASSLQGATEKLFFGSGTQLSVL.